These T cell receptor beta chains were read from a single sample in a study of tissue T cells after allogeneic stem cell transplantation. Clones were read by immunoSEQ multiplex PCR, and TCRdb kept only the in-frame ones, dropping some. The table shows 800 or so clones, with approximately 68% occurring only once. This specimen was liver tissue, taken at autopsy. These receptor sequences come from a male patient older than 55 with steroid-refractory graft-versus-host disease after an allogeneic stem cell transplant. The graft donor may have contributed some T cells. CDR3s include the opening cysteine and the closing phenylalanine or tryptophan. The order of the fields is V gene, D gene, CDR3 protein. The D gene is left open where the match is weak.

V gene: TRBV6-6
D gene: .
CDR3 protein: CASTRDPRETQYF

V gene: TRBV28
D gene: .
CDR3 protein: CACQGNLGGYGYTF

V gene: TRBV7-9
D gene: .
CDR3 protein: CASSYQPGLGGNEQFF

V gene: TRBV6-4
D gene: TRBD2
CDR3 protein: CASSDGGLETDTQYF

V gene: TRBV29-1
D gene: TRBD2
CDR3 protein: CSVERLGGGAGETQYF

V gene: TRBV5-1
D gene: TRBD2
CDR3 protein: CASSLVAGDATDTQYF

V gene: TRBV27
D gene: .
CDR3 protein: CASSSRAANYGYTF

V gene: TRBV27
D gene: .
CDR3 protein: CASSPRPERELFF

V gene: TRBV11-1
D gene: .
CDR3 protein: CASRGMDSGANVLTF

V gene: TRBV11-1
D gene: .
CDR3 protein: CASSLEAARETQYF

V gene: TRBV9
D gene: .
CDR3 protein: CASSEQETRTLNEKLFF

V gene: TRBV5-6
D gene: .
CDR3 protein: CASSLASGTEAFF

V gene: TRBV4-3
D gene: .
CDR3 protein: CASSQGVIRGAINADTQYF

V gene: TRBV12-3/TRBV12-4
D gene: .
CDR3 protein: CASSFRNQPQHF

V gene: TRBV11-2
D gene: TRBD2
CDR3 protein: CASSSGLAVAKNIQYF

V gene: TRBV10-3
D gene: .
CDR3 protein: CAARESVYEQYF

V gene: TRBV6-6
D gene: .
CDR3 protein: CASSTGRNEKLFF

V gene: TRBV5-4
D gene: TRBD1
CDR3 protein: CASSFRGRGNYGYTF

V gene: TRBV11-2
D gene: .
CDR3 protein: CASSPLGAGANEKLFF

V gene: TRBV4-1
D gene: TRBD1
CDR3 protein: CASSRDRATGELFF

V gene: TRBV7-7
D gene: TRBD1
CDR3 protein: CASSYGQGDTYEQYF

V gene: TRBV6-5
D gene: .
CDR3 protein: CASSYREGEDNEKLFF

V gene: TRBV7-9
D gene: .
CDR3 protein: CASSLGPSPLHF

V gene: TRBV6-5
D gene: TRBD1
CDR3 protein: CATISGQGDGYTF

V gene: TRBV2
D gene: TRBD1
CDR3 protein: CASKGGGGGEGSPLHF

V gene: TRBV19
D gene: .
CDR3 protein: CASGIPGPAYEQYF

V gene: TRBV4-2
D gene: TRBD2
CDR3 protein: CASSQDPSGAYNEQFF

V gene: TRBV10-1
D gene: TRBD1
CDR3 protein: CASRGTGVSAKNIQYF

V gene: TRBV11-2
D gene: TRBD1
CDR3 protein: CASSLAPGGQPQHF